The sequence of this T cell receptor beta chain was determined in a study of post-analysis software for immune sequencing data (dated by TCRdb to between 2015 and 2017). Describing the broader study: The recorded disease courses included relapsing-remitting, secondary progressive and progressive-relapsing multiple sclerosis, and some patients had no subtype annotation. A subset of samples was prepared in parallel using single-end sample barcoding, then pooled and co-amplified after Illumina adapter ligation. The patient repertoires were set against eleven to twelve previously published healthy control repertoires from donors whose ages ranged from 6 to 25 years. Beyond this particular receptor, the publication reports: Strong co-clustering of samples prepared in the same batch was shown by direct clustering with F measure, prompting a batch-effect correction. Multiple sclerosis patients had significantly lower normalized Chao1 diversity than controls, a result that suggests substantial peripheral T-cell clonal expansion. Significantly higher frequencies in patients than in controls were found for five TRBV segments, including TRBV5-6, TRBV5-1 and TRBV20-1. The multiple sclerosis patient group was slightly younger than the control group.

Libraries came from PCR. The run used an Illumina HiSeq 2500. Unique molecular identifiers were incorporated into TCR beta cDNA libraries to reduce PCR and sequencing biases. Per 1 to 10 million input T cells, around 500,000 cDNA molecules were obtained, such that each molecule approximated one T cell. The patient libraries were prepared and sequenced using the same protocol as the earlier healthy control dataset. Samples belonging to the same batch were prepared together, multiplexed and sequenced on a shared HiSeq lane. The original pipeline was this. Raw barcoded reads were processed with MIGEC, discarding single-read molecular identifier groups before consensus assembly and CDR3 extraction. Clonotype tables were post-analysed with VDJtools, normalizing diversity by down-sampling all datasets to the smallest sample size. To correct batch-related cross-sample contamination, repertoire overlap clustering matched CDR3 amino acid sequences but not nucleotide sequences. TCRdb applied fastp at Q25 and MiXCR to the public reads, then kept only in-frame beta chains. When rows share a CDR3 protein, they turn into one entry using the most common DNA and genes. The V and J calls were determined by TCRdb, not by the authors. For this sample there are fewer than 850,000 distinct CDR3 sequences; 30% appear just once. In total, the top ten clones hold roughly 0.57% of the sample.

The CDR3 spans 15 residues, from the cysteine through the phenylalanine. Only the CDR3 portion is preserved as DNA: 45 bases, with reading frame beginning at the first base. According to the germline V gene, CDR1 reads SGHTA and CDR2 reads FQGNSA. Cut back by 0 bases and 5 bases, the V and J ends lie 13 bases apart. A remark on this clonotype: The antigen this receptor binds is unknown. No base quality information exists; no much larger clone differs at one position.

To demonstrate the VDJtools post-analysis software, the study profiled TCR beta repertoires from the peripheral blood of some 13 young patients with multiple sclerosis. The patients with multiple sclerosis were children and adolescents between about 6 and 17 years of age. The chain employs TRBV7-2 and TRBJ2-5; the D segment may tentatively be TRBD1 or TRBD2, each giving 5 matched bases. The material sequenced was blood. This TCR derives from a girl aged 5 to 17 with multiple sclerosis. In nucleotides, the sequence is TGTGCCAGCAGCTTAGCTTTGTGGGGGTGGGAGACCCAGTACTTC. It translates as CASSLALWGWETQYF.